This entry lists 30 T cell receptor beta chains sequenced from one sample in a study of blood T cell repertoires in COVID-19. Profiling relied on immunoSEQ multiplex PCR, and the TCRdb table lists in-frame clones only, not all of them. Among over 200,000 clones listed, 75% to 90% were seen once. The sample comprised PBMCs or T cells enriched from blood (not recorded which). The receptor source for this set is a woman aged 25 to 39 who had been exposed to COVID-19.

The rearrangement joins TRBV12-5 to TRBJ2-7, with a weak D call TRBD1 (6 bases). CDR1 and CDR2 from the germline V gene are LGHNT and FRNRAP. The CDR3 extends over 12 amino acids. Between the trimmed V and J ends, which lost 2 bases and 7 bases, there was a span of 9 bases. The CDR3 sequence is CASGLWGLEQYF. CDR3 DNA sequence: TGTGCTAGTGGTTTGTGGGGGCTTGAGCAGTACTTC.

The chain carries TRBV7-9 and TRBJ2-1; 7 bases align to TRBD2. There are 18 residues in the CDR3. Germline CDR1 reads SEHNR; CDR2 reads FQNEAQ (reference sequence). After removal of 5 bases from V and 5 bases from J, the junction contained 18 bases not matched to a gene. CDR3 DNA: TGTGCCAGCAGCGAAACGACGGGCGGGAGAGGGGATAACAATGAGCAGTTCTTC. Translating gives CASSETTGGRGDNNEQFF.

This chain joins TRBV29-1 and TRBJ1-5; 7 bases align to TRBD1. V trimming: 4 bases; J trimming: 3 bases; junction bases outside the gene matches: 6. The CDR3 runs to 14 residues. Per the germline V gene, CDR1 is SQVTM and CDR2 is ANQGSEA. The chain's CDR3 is CSVAKGADNQPQHF. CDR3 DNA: TGCAGCGTTGCCAAGGGGGCGGACAATCAGCCCCAGCATTTT.

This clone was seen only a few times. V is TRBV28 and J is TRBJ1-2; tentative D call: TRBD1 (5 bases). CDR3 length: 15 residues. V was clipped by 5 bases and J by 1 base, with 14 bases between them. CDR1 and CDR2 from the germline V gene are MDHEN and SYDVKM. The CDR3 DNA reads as TGTGCCAGCAGTCTCATGACAGCGATTAACTATGGCTACACCTTC. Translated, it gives CASSLMTAINYGYTF.

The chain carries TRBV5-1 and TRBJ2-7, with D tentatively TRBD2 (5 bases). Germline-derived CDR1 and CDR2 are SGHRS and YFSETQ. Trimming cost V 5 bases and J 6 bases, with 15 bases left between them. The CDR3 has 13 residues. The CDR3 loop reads CASSDPDSPEQYF. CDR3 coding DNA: TGCGCCAGCAGTGACCCGGACTCACCCGAGCAGTACTTC.

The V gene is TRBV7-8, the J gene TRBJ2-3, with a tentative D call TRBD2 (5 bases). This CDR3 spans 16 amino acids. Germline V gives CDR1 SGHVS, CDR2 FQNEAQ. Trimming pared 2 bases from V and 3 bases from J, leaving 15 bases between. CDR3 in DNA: TGTGCCAGCAGCTTAAAACCGGGATTGGGGACAGATACGCAGTATTTT. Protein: CASSLKPGLGTDTQYF.

The CDR3 here is CASSVLQGGGSSYNEQFF. The CDR3 DNA is TGTGCCAGCAGCGTACTCCAGGGGGGAGGTAGCTCCTACAATGAGCAGTTCTTC. This sequence joins TRBV9 and TRBJ2-1, with a possible D match to TRBD1 (7 bases). This CDR3 spans 18 amino acids. The germline V and J ends were trimmed by 1 base and 0 bases, with 17 bases remaining between them. Per the germline V gene, CDR1 is SGDLS and CDR2 is YYNGEE.

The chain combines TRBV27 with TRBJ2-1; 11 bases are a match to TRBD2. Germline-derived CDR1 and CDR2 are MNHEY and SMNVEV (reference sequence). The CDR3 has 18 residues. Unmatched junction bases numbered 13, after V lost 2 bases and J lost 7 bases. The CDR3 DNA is TGTGCCAGCAGTTTAAACGGACTAGCGGGCGGCCATGGGAATGAGCAGTTCTTC. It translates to CASSLNGLAGGHGNEQFF.

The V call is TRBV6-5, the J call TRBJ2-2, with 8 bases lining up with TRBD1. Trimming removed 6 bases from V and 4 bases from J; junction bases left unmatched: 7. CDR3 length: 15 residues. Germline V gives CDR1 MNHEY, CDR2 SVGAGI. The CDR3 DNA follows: TGTGCCAGCAGGACAGGGGTATTTCGCACCGGGGAGCTGTTTTTT. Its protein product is CASRTGVFRTGELFF.

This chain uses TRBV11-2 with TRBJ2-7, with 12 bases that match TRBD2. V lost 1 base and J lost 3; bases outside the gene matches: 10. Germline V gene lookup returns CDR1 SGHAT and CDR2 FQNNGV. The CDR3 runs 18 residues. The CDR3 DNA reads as TGTGCCAGCAGCTTAGTTCCTAGCGGGAGGGCCCCCTTCTACGAGCAGTACTTC. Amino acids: CASSLVPSGRAPFYEQYF.

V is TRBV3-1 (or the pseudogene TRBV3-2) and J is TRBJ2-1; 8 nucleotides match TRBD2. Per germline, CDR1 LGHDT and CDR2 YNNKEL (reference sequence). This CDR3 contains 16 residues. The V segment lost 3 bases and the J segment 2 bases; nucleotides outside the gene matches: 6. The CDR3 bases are TGTGCCAGCAGCCAGAACAGCGGGAGTCCCTACAATGAGCAGTTCTTC. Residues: CASSQNSGSPYNEQFF.

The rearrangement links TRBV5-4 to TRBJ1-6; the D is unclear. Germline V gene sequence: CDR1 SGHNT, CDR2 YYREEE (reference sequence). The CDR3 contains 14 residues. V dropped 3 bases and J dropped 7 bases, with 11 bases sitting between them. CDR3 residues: CASSSGASNSPLHF. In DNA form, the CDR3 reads TGTGCCAGCAGCTCGGGAGCGTCCAATTCACCCCTCCACTTT.

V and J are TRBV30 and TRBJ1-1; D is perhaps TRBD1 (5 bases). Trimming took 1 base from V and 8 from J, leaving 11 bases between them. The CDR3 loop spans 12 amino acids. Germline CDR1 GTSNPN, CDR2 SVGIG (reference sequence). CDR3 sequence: CAWSGGRNEAFF. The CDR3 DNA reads TGTGCCTGGAGTGGGGGGAGGAACGAAGCTTTCTTT.

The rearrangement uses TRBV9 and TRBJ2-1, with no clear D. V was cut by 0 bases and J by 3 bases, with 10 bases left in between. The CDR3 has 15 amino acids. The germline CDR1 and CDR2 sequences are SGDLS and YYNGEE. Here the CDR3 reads CASSVVESGYNEQFF. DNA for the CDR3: TGTGCCAGCAGCGTAGTCGAGTCGGGCTACAATGAGCAGTTCTTC.

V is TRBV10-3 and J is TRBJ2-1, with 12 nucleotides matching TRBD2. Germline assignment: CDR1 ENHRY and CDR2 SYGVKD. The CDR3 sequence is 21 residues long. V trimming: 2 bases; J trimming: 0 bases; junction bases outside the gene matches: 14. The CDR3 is CAISERSASGRDQSSYNEQFF. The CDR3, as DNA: TGTGCCATCAGTGAGCGGTCGGCTAGCGGGAGGGATCAGAGCTCCTACAATGAGCAGTTCTTC.

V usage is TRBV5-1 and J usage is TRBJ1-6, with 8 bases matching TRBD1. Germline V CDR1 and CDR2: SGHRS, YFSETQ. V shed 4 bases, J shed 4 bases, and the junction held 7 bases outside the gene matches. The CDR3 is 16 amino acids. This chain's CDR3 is CASSHRDRRYNSPLHF. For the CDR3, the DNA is TGCGCCAGCAGCCACCGGGACAGGCGTTATAATTCACCCCTCCACTTT.

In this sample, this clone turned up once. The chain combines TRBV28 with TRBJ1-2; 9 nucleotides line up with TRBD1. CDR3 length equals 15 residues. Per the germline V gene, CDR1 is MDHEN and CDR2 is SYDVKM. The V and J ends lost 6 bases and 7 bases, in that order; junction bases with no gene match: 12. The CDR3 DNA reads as TGTGCCAGCAGCCACACTTCGGGACAGGGCGCTGGCTACACCTTC. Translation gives CASSHTSGQGAGYTF.

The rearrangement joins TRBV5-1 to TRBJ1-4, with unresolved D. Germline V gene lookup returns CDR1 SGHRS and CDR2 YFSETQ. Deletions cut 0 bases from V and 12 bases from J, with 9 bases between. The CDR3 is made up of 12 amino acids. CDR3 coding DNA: TGCGCCAGCAGCTTGGTGGCGGGAGAACTGTTTTTT. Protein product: CASSLVAGELFF.

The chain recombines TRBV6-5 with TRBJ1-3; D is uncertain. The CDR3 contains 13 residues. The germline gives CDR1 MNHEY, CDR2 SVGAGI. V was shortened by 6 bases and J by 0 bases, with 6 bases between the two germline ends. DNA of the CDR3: TGTGCCAGCAGGGTGAGCTCTGGAAACACCATATATTTT. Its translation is CASRVSSGNTIYF.

Here the CDR3 reads CASSYYSGMGYNEQFF. CDR3 sequence (DNA): TGTGCCAGCAGTTACTATTCAGGGATGGGATACAATGAGCAGTTCTTC. The V call is TRBV6-5, the J call TRBJ2-1; weak D call: TRBD1 (5 bases). CDR3 size: 16 residues. Trimming cost V 1 base and J 4 bases, with 14 bases left between them. The germline gives CDR1 MNHEY, CDR2 SVGAGI.

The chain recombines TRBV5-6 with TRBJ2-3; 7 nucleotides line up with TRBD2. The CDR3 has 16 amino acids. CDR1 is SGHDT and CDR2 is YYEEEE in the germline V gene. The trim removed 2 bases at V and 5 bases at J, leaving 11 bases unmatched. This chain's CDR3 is CASSFPTSVTEDTQYF. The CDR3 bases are TGTGCCAGCAGCTTCCCCACTAGCGTTACTGAAGATACGCAGTATTTT.

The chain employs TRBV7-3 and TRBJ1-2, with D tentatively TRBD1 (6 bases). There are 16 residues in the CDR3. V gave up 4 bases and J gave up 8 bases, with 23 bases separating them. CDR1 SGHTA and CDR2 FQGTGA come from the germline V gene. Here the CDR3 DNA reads TGTGCCAGCAGCTCAACCCTGGGACACTCCGTAAGGGGCTACACCTTC. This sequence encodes CASSSTLGHSVRGYTF. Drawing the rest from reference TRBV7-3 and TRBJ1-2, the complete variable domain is GAGVSQTPSNKVTEKGKYVELRCDPISGHTALYWYRQSLGQGPEFLIYFQGTGAADDSGLPNDRFFAVRPEGSVSTLKIQRTERGDSAVYLCASSSTLGHSVRGYTFGSGTRLTVV.

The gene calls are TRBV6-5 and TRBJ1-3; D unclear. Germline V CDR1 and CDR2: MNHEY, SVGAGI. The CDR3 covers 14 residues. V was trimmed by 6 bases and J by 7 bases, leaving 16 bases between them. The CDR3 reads CASRSIGEDNTIYF. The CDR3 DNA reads TGTGCCAGCAGGTCCATCGGGGAAGATAACACCATATATTTT.

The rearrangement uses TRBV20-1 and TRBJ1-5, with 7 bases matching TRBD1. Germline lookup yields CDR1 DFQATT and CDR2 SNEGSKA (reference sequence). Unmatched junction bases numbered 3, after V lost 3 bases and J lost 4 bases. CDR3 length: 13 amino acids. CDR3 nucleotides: TGCAGTGCTAGTGCAGGGGGGAATCAGCCCCAGCATTTT. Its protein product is CSASAGGNQPQHF.

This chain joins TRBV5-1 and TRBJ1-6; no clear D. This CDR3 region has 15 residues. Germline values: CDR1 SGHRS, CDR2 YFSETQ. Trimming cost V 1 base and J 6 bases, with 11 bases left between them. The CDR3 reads CASSLSGQVNSPLHF. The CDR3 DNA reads TGCGCCAGCAGCTTGAGCGGCCAGGTTAATTCACCCCTCCACTTT.

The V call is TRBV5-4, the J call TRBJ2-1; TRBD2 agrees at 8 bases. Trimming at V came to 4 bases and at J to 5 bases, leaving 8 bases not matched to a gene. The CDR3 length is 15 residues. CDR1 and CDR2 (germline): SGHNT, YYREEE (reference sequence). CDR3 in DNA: TGTGCCAGCAGCCGTAGCGGGATTCGCGACAATGAGCAGTTCTTC. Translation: CASSRSGIRDNEQFF.

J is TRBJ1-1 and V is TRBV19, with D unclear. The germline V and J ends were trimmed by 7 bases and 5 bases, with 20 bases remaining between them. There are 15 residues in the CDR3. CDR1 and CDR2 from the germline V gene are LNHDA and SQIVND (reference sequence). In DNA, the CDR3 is TGTGCCAGTAAGCCGGGAACTCTATCGGCAACTGAAGCTTTCTTT. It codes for CASKPGTLSATEAFF. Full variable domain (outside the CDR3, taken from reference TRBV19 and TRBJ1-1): DGGITQSPKYLFRKEGQNVTLSCEQNLNHDAMYWYRQDPGQGLRLIYYSQIVNDFQKGDIAEGYSVSREKKESFPLTVTSAQKNPTAFYLCASKPGTLSATEAFFGQGTRLTVV.

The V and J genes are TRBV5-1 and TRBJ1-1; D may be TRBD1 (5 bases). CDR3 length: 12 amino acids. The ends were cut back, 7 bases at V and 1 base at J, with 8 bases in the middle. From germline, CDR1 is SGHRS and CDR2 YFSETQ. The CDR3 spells CASGHQNTEAFF. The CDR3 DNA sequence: TGCGCCAGCGGACACCAGAACACTGAAGCTTTCTTT.

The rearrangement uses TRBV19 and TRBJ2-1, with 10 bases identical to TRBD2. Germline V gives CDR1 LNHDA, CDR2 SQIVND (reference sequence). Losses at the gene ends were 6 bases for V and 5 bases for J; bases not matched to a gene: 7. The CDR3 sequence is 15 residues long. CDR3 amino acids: CASSQPGTSDNEQFF. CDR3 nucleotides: TGTGCCAGTAGCCAACCCGGGACTAGCGACAATGAGCAGTTCTTC. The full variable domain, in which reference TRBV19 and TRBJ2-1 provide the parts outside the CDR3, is DGGITQSPKYLFRKEGQNVTLSCEQNLNHDAMYWYRQDPGQGLRLIYYSQIVNDFQKGDIAEGYSVSREKKESFPLTVTSAQKNPTAFYLCASSQPGTSDNEQFFGPGTRLTVL.

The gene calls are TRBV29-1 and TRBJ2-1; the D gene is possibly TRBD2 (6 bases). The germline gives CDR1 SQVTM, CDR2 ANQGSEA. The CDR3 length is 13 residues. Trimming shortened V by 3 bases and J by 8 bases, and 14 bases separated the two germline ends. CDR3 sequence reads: CSVEGRGSDEQFF. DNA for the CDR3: TGCAGCGTTGAGGGCCGGGGGTCCGATGAGCAGTTCTTC.